One sample yielded the 16 T cell receptor beta chains listed below, sequenced in a study of shared clonotypes between healthy human individuals. Clones were read by immunoSEQ multiplex PCR, and TCRdb kept only the in-frame ones, dropping some. In the table there are around 1.1 million clones, roughly 80% of which are singletons. Sequencing was done on a sample of memory CD4+ T cells from PBMCs. Regarding subset: CD45RA-negative fraction. All receptors derive from a man aged 18 to 30 in good health. Some clones in this sample may be carry-over from other donors' samples.

The chain joins TRBV4-2 to TRBJ2-1, with D tentatively TRBD2 (5 bases). The CDR3 spans 18 residues. CDR1 is LGHNA, CDR2 YNFKEQ, per germline. V was pared by 0 bases and J by 5 bases, with 20 bases between. The CDR3 coding sequence is TGTGCCAGCAGCCAAGATGGGCCAGCTAGCCAAAGGAACAATGAGCAGTTCTTC. Encoded protein: CASSQDGPASQRNNEQFF.

The J gene is TRBJ2-3, the V gene TRBV6-4; 7 bases map to TRBD2. Looked up from germline, CDR1 is MRHNA and CDR2 is SNTAGT. Unmatched junction bases numbered 3, after V lost 3 bases and J lost 3 bases. This CDR3 has 14 residues. CDR3 in DNA: TGTGCCAGCAGTGAGCGGGAGTGGACAGATACGCAGTATTTT. Amino acid sequence: CASSEREWTDTQYF.

DNA for the CDR3: TGCGCCAGCAGCCCGGGAAACAGGGGGAATGAGCAGTTCTTC. This codes for CASSPGNRGNEQFF. The chain links TRBV5-1 to TRBJ2-1; 8 nucleotides line up with TRBD1. The CDR3 loop spans 14 amino acids. In germline, CDR1 is SGHRS, CDR2 YFSETQ. After removal of 4 bases from V and 7 bases from J, the junction contained 7 bases not matched to a gene.

The V call is TRBV25-1, the J call TRBJ2-5; 8 bases fit TRBD2. The assigned J gene may be wrong: the sequence end matches TRBJ2-7 better. Germline CDR1 and CDR2: MGHDK and SYGVNS. The length of the CDR3 is 15 residues. The CDR3 DNA reads as TGTGCCAGCAGTCCCCGGGGTAGCGGGGTCTACGAGCAGTACTTC. Its protein is CASSPRGSGVYEQYF.

The chain has TRBV5-1 and TRBJ2-7; 7 nucleotides match TRBD2. The length of the CDR3 is 15 residues. CDR1 and CDR2 from the germline V gene are SGHRS and YFSETQ. After removal of 0 bases from V and 7 bases from J, the junction contained 10 bases not matched to a gene. The CDR3 loop is CASSLDGLDRTEQYF. As DNA, the CDR3 is TGCGCCAGCAGCTTGGACGGACTAGACCGTACGGAGCAGTACTTC.

The chain carries TRBV5-1 and TRBJ2-3; 14 nucleotides match TRBD2. This CDR3 spans 18 amino acids. Trimming took 3 bases from V and 0 from J; bases not matched to a gene: 6. CDR1 is SGHRS and CDR2 is YFSETQ in the germline V gene. The CDR3: CASSSGLAGALSTDTQYF. The CDR3 region has the DNA TGCGCCAGCAGCTCGGGACTAGCGGGAGCTCTGAGCACAGATACGCAGTATTTT.

V gene TRBV25-1 combines with J gene TRBJ1-2, with 7 positions matching TRBD1. Germline CDR1 and CDR2: MGHDK and SYGVNS. J lost 6 bases, V lost 3 bases, and 10 bases had no gene match. The CDR3 covers 15 residues. CDR3 nucleotide sequence: TGTGCCAGCAGTGACCCGGGACAGCCAGGCAATGGCTACACCTTC. This encodes CASSDPGQPGNGYTF.

This chain connects TRBV28 to TRBJ2-6; the D gene is possibly TRBD1 (5 bases). Germline CDR1 reads MDHEN; CDR2 reads SYDVKM. The CDR3 is 16 residues long. V dropped 3 bases and J dropped 3 bases, with 12 bases sitting between them. In DNA form, the CDR3 reads TGTGCCAGCAGTTTCCTAGGGGATGGTGGGGCCAACGTCCTGACTTTC. This translates into CASSFLGDGGANVLTF. Drawing the rest from reference TRBV28 and TRBJ2-6, the complete variable domain is DVKVTQSSRYLVKRTGEKVFLECVQDMDHENMFWYRQDPGLGLRLIYFSYDVKMKEKGDIPEGYSVSREKKERFSLILESASTNQTSMYLCASSFLGDGGANVLTFGAGSRLTVL.

The J gene is TRBJ2-3, the V gene TRBV18, with D uncertain. Germline values: CDR1 KGHSH, CDR2 LQKENI. V lost 2 bases and J lost 6, with 6 bases in between. The CDR3 has 12 amino acids. This chain's CDR3 is CASSPTSDTQYF. The CDR3 DNA reads as TGTGCCAGCTCACCAACCTCCGATACGCAGTATTTT. The complete variable domain, with remaining parts taken from reference TRBV18 and TRBJ2-3, reads NAGVMQNPRHLVRRRGQEARLRCSPMKGHSHVYWYRQLPEEGLKFMVYLQKENIIDESGMPKERFSAEFPKEGPSILRIQQVVRGDSAAYFCASSPTSDTQYFGPGTRLTVL.

The chain employs TRBV10-2 and TRBJ2-3; the D is unclear. Per the germline V gene, CDR1 is WSHSY and CDR2 is SAAADI. This CDR3 contains 11 residues. Trimming pared 8 bases from V and 6 bases from J, leaving 9 bases between. CDR3 in amino acids: CASSTSDTQYF. CDR3 coding DNA: TGCGCCAGCTCCACCTCGGATACGCAGTATTTT.

The chain carries TRBV7-9 and TRBJ2-3; D unclear. V gave up 8 bases and J gave up 4 bases, with 7 bases separating them. The CDR3 sequence is 11 residues long. Germline loops: CDR1 SEHNR, CDR2 FQNEAQ (reference sequence). The CDR3 spells CASGDADTQYF. The CDR3 coding sequence is TGTGCCAGCGGCGACGCAGATACGCAGTATTTT.

The gene calls are TRBV4-1 and TRBJ2-5; TRBD2 matches at 14 bases. This CDR3 contains 16 residues. Germline CDR1 reads MGHRA; CDR2 reads YSYEKL. V trimming: 5 bases; J trimming: 5 bases; junction bases outside the gene matches: 7. Here the CDR3 reads CASSTGTSGGGETQYF. CDR3 in DNA: TGCGCCAGCAGCACCGGGACTAGCGGGGGCGGGGAGACCCAGTACTTC.

This clone was seen a single time. CDR3 sequence (DNA): TGTGCCAGTAGTCCCATTGGTTCTAGCACAGATACGCAGTATTTT. It translates to CASSPIGSSTDTQYF. The chain couples TRBV19 to TRBJ2-3; no clear D gene. This CDR3 is 15 amino acids long. V lost 5 bases and J 0 bases, leaving 12 bases between the germline ends. The germline gives CDR1 LNHDA, CDR2 SQIVND (reference sequence).

The rearrangement joins TRBV7-8 to TRBJ1-1; D unclear. V was cut by 2 bases and J by 7 bases, with 11 bases left in between. CDR1 and CDR2 from the germline V gene are SGHVS and FQNEAQ. The CDR3 length is 13 residues. The CDR3 loop is CASSLSGRLEAFF. CDR3 nucleotide sequence: TGTGCCAGCAGCTTATCCGGGAGGCTTGAAGCTTTCTTT.

Comments on this clone: A much larger clone differs from this one at a single base, so this may be a read error. The V gene is TRBV28, the J gene TRBJ1-5, with TRBD1 matching over 8 bases. The CDR3 runs 14 residues. Germline trimming cut 6 bases from V and 10 bases from J; bases unmatched to any gene: 11. Germline CDR1 MDHEN, CDR2 SYDVKM. CDR3 nucleotides: TGTGCCAGCAGCCGGGCAGGGGGCGGGAGCCCCCAGCATTTT. Residues: CASSRAGGGSPQHF.

The chain employs TRBV7-9 and TRBJ2-5; 11 bases map to TRBD1. The germline gives CDR1 SEHNR, CDR2 FQNEAQ (reference sequence). The ends lost 5 bases at V and 4 bases at J; junction bases unmatched: 6. This CDR3 is built from 15 residues. The DNA for the CDR3 is TGTGCCAGCAGCCGTACCGGGACAGGGGGAGAGACCCAGTACTTC. It specifies CASSRTGTGGETQYF.